This T cell receptor beta chain was captured in a study of OX40 agonist ivuxolimab in advanced cancers. Across the whole study: From roughly 23 to 90 years was the age range, with a mean of around 57 years, and around 83% were male. Eligibility rules accepted prior anti-PD-1, anti-PD-L1 or anti-CTLA-4 therapy, and 40% had some. Partial responses were achieved by three patients, of whom one had hepatocellular carcinoma and two had cutaneous melanoma.

The germline V and J ends were trimmed by 4 bases and 1 base, with 12 bases remaining between them. The germline V gene has CDR1 SGHRS and CDR2 YFSETQ. The CDR3 contains 14 residues. Using immunoSEQ multiplex PCR, the repertoire was profiled, and TCRdb retains in-frame clones only, with some absent. Here the sample spans 65,000 to 80,000 clones, 80% being singletons. Comment on this clone: Its target is not known.

General study results and limits: Partly responding patients at 0.1-3.0 mg/kg showed some of the smallest clonal expansion.

The rearrangement uses TRBV5-1 and TRBJ2-7, with D perhaps assigned TRBD1 or TRBD2 (5 bases each). The TCR originated in an adult with an advanced solid tumor such as melanoma, head and neck, liver or kidney cancer. The sequences come from CD4+ or CD8+ T cells sorted from blood, collected in a trial of the OX40 agonist ivuxolimab. The CDR3: CASSDRDRSYEQYF. DNA for the CDR3: TGCGCCAGCAGCGACCGGGACCGATCCTACGAGCAGTACTTC.